The rows below give T cell receptor beta chains drawn from one sample of a study of CD8+ T cells in alopecia areata. This table comes from immunoSEQ multiplex PCR, and its TCRdb copy is limited to in-frame clones, with some not included. This sample carries fewer than 200,000 clones, about 70% of them seen once, and the ten largest clones take 10% to 12%. Sequencing was performed on CD8+ T cells sorted from blood, taken at week 0. Source of these receptors: a human donor with alopecia areata. CDR3s include the opening cysteine and the closing phenylalanine or tryptophan. A D gene is named only where the DNA matches it firmly. Only some rows state a clone size, as once, few, many or a class for expanded clones.

j_call | clone_size | v_call | d_call | cdr3_nt | cdr3_aa
TRBJ2-6 | - | TRBV27 | - | TGTGCCAGCCTCGGCCGGGGAGGACGCTCTGGGGCCAACGTCCTGACTTTC | CASLGRGGRSGANVLTF
TRBJ2-4 | few | TRBV5-1 | - | TGCGCCAGCAGCTTGGGTGAGGCAGGGTTCGGTAACATTCAGTACTTC | CASSLGEAGFGNIQYF
TRBJ2-7 | - | TRBV27 | TRBD1 | TGTGCCAGCAGTAAGGGACAGGGGACCTACGAGCAGTACTTC | CASSKGQGTYEQYF
TRBJ2-5 | - | TRBV4-2 | TRBD2 | TGTGCCAGCAGCCCTCGGACTGGCAATAGCGGGTTTATGGTGGAGACCCAGTACTTC | CASSPRTGNSGFMVETQYF
TRBJ2-7 | few | TRBV2 | - | TGTGCCAGCAGTGATTGGGCAGGGAATCGGGAGCAGTACTTC | CASSDWAGNREQYF
TRBJ1-1 | - | TRBV30 | - | TGTGCCTGGAGTGTGGCGGGGTTTAGTGAAGCTTTCTTT | CAWSVAGFSEAFF
TRBJ1-1 | - | TRBV5-6 | - | TGTGCCAGCAGCTTGGGGCTCACTGAAGCTTTCTTT | CASSLGLTEAFF
TRBJ1-2 | - | TRBV5-6 | - | TGTGCCAGCAGCTTTACCAATGGCTACACCTTC | CASSFTNGYTF
TRBJ1-2 | - | TRBV29-1 | TRBD1 | TGCAGCGTTGAACTGGACAGGCCCCTCACTAACTATGGCTACACCTTC | CSVELDRPLTNYGYTF
TRBJ1-2 | - | TRBV6-5 | - | TGTGCCAGCAGTTCGACCGGGACAAGTGGCTACACCTTC | CASSSTGTSGYTF